The next 9 T cell receptor beta chains were all read from a single sample in a study of shared clonotypes between healthy human individuals. Generated by immunoSEQ multiplex PCR, the TCRdb table keeps only in-frame clones and is missing some. Among more than 400,000 clones listed, over 75% were seen once. Sequenced sample: PBMCs. The receptors derive from a woman in her 40s in good health. Some clones in this sample may be carry-over from other donors' samples.

This clone is a singleton in its sample. V usage is TRBV11-2 and J usage is TRBJ2-1; unclear D gene. Trimming removed 5 bases from V and 7 bases from J, with 24 bases in between. The CDR3 has 17 residues. In germline, CDR1 is SGHAT, CDR2 FQNNGV. The CDR3 DNA reads TGTGCCAGCAGCCCGAGGATTAGAGGTGGCTACGGGAATGAGCAGTTCTTC. Protein product: CASSPRIRGGYGNEQFF.

This clone was observed a few times. The chain recombines TRBV11-2 with TRBJ1-2; no firm D call. This CDR3 comprises 14 residues. Germline CDR1 and CDR2: SGHAT and FQNNGV. The V gene lost 5 bases and the J gene lost 6 bases, with 16 bases spanning the gap. The CDR3 bases are TGTGCCAGCAGCCCGGTTGTTCTGAGGGATGGCTACACCTTC. It translates to CASSPVVLRDGYTF.

This chain connects TRBV5-4 to TRBJ2-3; 9 bases match TRBD2. With 4 bases clipped from V and 5 bases from J, the junction kept 11 bases outside the gene matches. The CDR3 is made up of 16 amino acids. Germline V gene data show CDR1 as SGHNT and CDR2 as YYREEE (reference sequence). CDR3 in amino acids: CASSPFSGSKGDTQYF. In nucleotides, the CDR3 is TGTGCCAGCAGCCCTTTTAGCGGGAGCAAGGGAGATACGCAGTATTTT.

Concerning this clone: This may come from a read error, since a much larger clone is one base off. The identical CDR3 is also encoded by other nucleotide sequences in the sample. V is TRBV7-8 and J is TRBJ2-2; D is perhaps TRBD2 (5 bases). V was cut by 5 bases and J by 4 bases, with 14 bases left in between. CDR1 and CDR2 from the germline V gene are SGHVS and FQNEAQ. This CDR3 is built from 15 residues. The CDR3 DNA is TGTGCCAGCAGCCTCACTAGTTATGCCACCGGGGAGCTGTTTTTT. Encoded protein: CASSLTSYATGELFF.

The rearrangement uses TRBV5-1 and TRBJ1-1, with 7 positions matching TRBD1. The J segment lost 1 base and the V segment lost 2 bases, leaving 5 bases of the junction unmatched. Germline V gene data show CDR1 as SGHRS and CDR2 as YFSETQ. The CDR3 totals 15 residues. CDR3 coding DNA: TGCGCCAGCAGCTTCCGGGACAGCTCGAACACTGAAGCTTTCTTT. This gives the protein CASSFRDSSNTEAFF. The full variable domain, completed using reference TRBV5-1 and TRBJ1-1, is KAGVTQTPRYLIKTRGQQVTLSCSPISGHRSVSWYQQTPGQGLQFLFEYFSETQRNKGNFPGRFSGRQFSNSRSEMNVSTLELGDSALYLCASSFRDSSNTEAFFGQGTRLTVV.

The chain employs TRBV27 and TRBJ2-7; D gene unclear. The CDR3 totals 13 residues. Germline CDR1 reads MNHEY; CDR2 reads SMNVEV (reference sequence). V dropped 6 bases and J dropped 0 bases, with 9 bases sitting between them. The CDR3 DNA reads as TGTGCCAGCAGGTCACGAAGCTCCTACGAGCAGTACTTC. This sequence encodes CASRSRSSYEQYF.

The chain couples TRBV6-5 to TRBJ1-5; perhaps TRBD1 as D (6 bases). The germline V and J ends were trimmed by 6 bases and 3 bases, with 12 bases remaining between them. The germline gives CDR1 MNHEY, CDR2 SVGAGI. This CDR3 has 14 amino acids. The CDR3 here is CASSSGQYNQPQHF. The CDR3, as DNA: TGTGCCAGCAGCTCCGGACAGTACAATCAGCCCCAGCATTTT.

The CDR3 spells CASNLPSSYNEQFF. The CDR3 region has the DNA TGCGCCAGCAACCTGCCCAGCTCCTACAATGAGCAGTTCTTC. The chain has TRBV5-1 and TRBJ2-1, with D unclear. The V end was cut by 6 bases, the J end by 0 bases, with 10 bases between. CDR1 and CDR2 (germline): SGHRS, YFSETQ. The CDR3 runs to 14 residues.

The chain links TRBV5-6 to TRBJ2-1; weak D call: TRBD2 (6 bases). Looked up from germline, CDR1 is SGHDT and CDR2 is YYEEEE. The CDR3 has 14 amino acids. Trimming shortened V by 2 bases and J by 8 bases, and 14 bases separated the two germline ends. This CDR3 is CASSFDLAFHEQFF. The DNA of the CDR3 is TGTGCCAGCAGCTTTGACCTAGCGTTCCATGAGCAGTTCTTC.